One and the same sample provided the 12 T cell receptor beta chains below, sequenced in a study of cytomegalovirus exposure and HLA in healthy donors. PCR involved 60 Vbeta and 13 Jbeta primers. The assay was immunoSEQ multiplex PCR, and TCRdb's table has in-frame clones only and misses some. The repertoire has some 34,000 clones, roughly two thirds of them found once; the top ten carry around 10%. Sequencing used PBMCs. The receptors stem from a middle-aged man in good health and CMV-seropositive.

The chain links TRBV5-1 to TRBJ2-5; weak D call: TRBD1 (5 bases). Germline lookup yields CDR1 SGHRS and CDR2 YFSETQ. The CDR3 is 12 amino acids. With 7 bases removed from V and 4 bases from J, the gap between germline ends came to 11 bases. DNA for the CDR3: TGCGCCAGCGTAGGGGTAGGAGAGACCCAGTACTTC. Translated: CASVGVGETQYF.

This clone has only a few counts. The rearrangement links TRBV5-1 to TRBJ2-4, with D maybe TRBD1 (6 bases). Germline values: CDR1 SGHRS, CDR2 YFSETQ. V was trimmed by 0 bases and J by 4 bases, leaving 23 bases between them. The CDR3 sequence is 19 residues long. The DNA for the CDR3 is TGCGCCAGCAGCTTGGGGCCGGCAATAGAATACGACAGGAAAAACATTCAGTACTTC. This gives the protein CASSLGPAIEYDRKNIQYF.

The chain uses TRBV7-6 and TRBJ1-1, with unresolved D. The ends were cut back, 2 bases at V and 2 bases at J, with 6 bases in the middle. The CDR3 spans 13 residues. The germline V gene encodes CDR1 SGHVS and CDR2 FNYEAQ. The CDR3 nucleotides read TGTGCCAGCAGCTTAACGGGAAACACTGAAGCTTTCTTT. Protein: CASSLTGNTEAFF.

The chain joins TRBV7-2 to TRBJ1-4; no clear D gene. The CDR3 sequence is 14 residues long. The germline V and J ends were trimmed by 3 bases and 6 bases, with 11 bases remaining between them. Germline V gives CDR1 SGHTA, CDR2 FQGNSA. The CDR3 nucleotides read TGTGCCAGCAGCTTGGGAGACATAGATGAAAAACTGTTTTTT. The encoded protein is CASSLGDIDEKLFF. Looking up the rest from reference TRBV7-2 and TRBJ1-4 gives the full variable domain: GAGVSQSPSNKVTEKGKDVELRCDPISGHTALYWYRQSLGQGLEFLIYFQGNSAPDKSGLPSDRFSAERTGGSVSTLTIQRTQQEDSAVYLCASSLGDIDEKLFFGSGTQLSVL.

This sequence joins TRBV5-1 and TRBJ2-7; D may be TRBD1 (5 bases). The CDR3 length is 15 residues. Germline CDR1 SGHRS, CDR2 YFSETQ. V lost 0 bases and J lost 2, with 12 bases in between. CDR3 sequence reads: CASSLGGGGTYEQYF. The DNA of the CDR3 is TGCGCCAGCAGCTTGGGGGGCGGTGGGACCTACGAGCAGTACTTC.

This chain uses TRBV10-3 with TRBJ2-1; D is possibly TRBD2 (6 bases). Trimming shortened V by 8 bases and J by 6 bases, and 20 bases separated the two germline ends. The length of the CDR3 is 15 residues. The germline V gene has CDR1 ENHRY and CDR2 SYGVKD. CDR3 DNA: TGTGCCATCGCGGGGCCAGAAACTCCTTCCAATGAGCAGTTCTTC. It encodes CAIAGPETPSNEQFF.

J is TRBJ2-5 and V is TRBV5-4; D gene uncertain. The CDR3 loop spans 13 amino acids. V was cut by 2 bases and J by 2 bases, with 7 bases left in between. Looked up from germline, CDR1 is SGHNT and CDR2 is YYREEE (reference sequence). CDR3 in DNA: TGTGCCAGCAGCTTTTCTCAGCAAGAGACCCAGTACTTC. Translated, it gives CASSFSQQETQYF.

The genes are TRBV28 and TRBJ2-7; possibly TRBD1 for D (9 bases). V lost 4 bases and J lost 5, with 24 bases in between. The CDR3 is 17 amino acids. Germline CDR1 and CDR2: MDHEN and SYDVKM. CDR3 amino acids: CASSSPSGGTGRNEQYF. CDR3 DNA: TGTGCCAGCAGTTCCCCCTCGGGGGGGACAGGGAGGAACGAGCAGTACTTC.

In the case of this clone: One junction end does not reproduce the germline sequence, and a read error may be involved. The chain recombines TRBV5-1 with TRBJ2-1; D gene unclear. The CDR3 length is 12 residues. Looked up from germline, CDR1 is SGHRS and CDR2 is YFSETQ. CDR3: CACSFNYNEQFF. CDR3 nucleotides: TGCGCCTGCAGCTTCAACTACAATGAGCAGTTCTTC.

V gene TRBV7-9 combines with J gene TRBJ2-7, with 8 bases aligning to TRBD1. The CDR3 totals 14 residues. After removal of 8 bases from V and 5 bases from J, the junction contained 11 bases not matched to a gene. The germline gives CDR1 SEHNR, CDR2 FQNEAQ (reference sequence). CDR3 region: CASVKGQGGHEQYF. The CDR3 DNA sequence: TGTGCCAGCGTTAAAGGACAGGGTGGCCACGAGCAGTACTTC. Based on the CDR3 plus reference TRBV7-9 and TRBJ2-7, the full variable domain is DTGVSQNPRHKITKRGQNVTFRCDPISEHNRLYWYRQTLGQGPEFLTYFQNEAQLEKSRLLSDRFSAERPKGSFSTLEIQRTEQGDSAMYLCASVKGQGGHEQYFGPGTRLTVT.

This clone occurred a few times. This sequence joins TRBV27 and TRBJ2-2, with D tentatively TRBD2 (6 bases). Germline V lookup: CDR1 MNHEY, CDR2 SMNVEV (reference sequence). V lost 2 bases and J lost 6, with 13 bases in between. This CDR3 has 15 amino acids. CDR3 region: CASSLIPTGAGELFF. In nucleotides, the CDR3 is TGTGCCAGCAGTTTAATCCCGACGGGGGCCGGGGAGCTGTTTTTT.

This clone has a handful of counts. This chain uses TRBV9 with TRBJ1-1; the D is unclear. Trimming removed 0 bases from V and 2 bases from J, with 11 bases in between. CDR1 and CDR2 from the germline V gene are SGDLS and YYNGEE. The CDR3 loop spans 15 amino acids. CDR3 residues: CASSVVGFGNTEAFF. The CDR3 DNA follows: TGTGCCAGCAGCGTAGTGGGCTTTGGAAACACTGAAGCTTTCTTT.